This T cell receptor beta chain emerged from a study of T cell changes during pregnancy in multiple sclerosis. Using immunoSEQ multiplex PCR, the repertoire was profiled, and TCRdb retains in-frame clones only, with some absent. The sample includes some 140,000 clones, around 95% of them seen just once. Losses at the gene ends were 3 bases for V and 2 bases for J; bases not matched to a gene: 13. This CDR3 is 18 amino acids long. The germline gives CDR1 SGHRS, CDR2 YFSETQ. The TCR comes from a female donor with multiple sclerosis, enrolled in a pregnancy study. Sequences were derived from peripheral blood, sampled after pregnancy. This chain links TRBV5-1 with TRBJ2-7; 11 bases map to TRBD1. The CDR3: CASSYRWTGGLVPYEQYF. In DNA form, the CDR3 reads TGCGCCAGCAGCTACCGGTGGACAGGGGGCTTGGTCCCCTACGAGCAGTACTTC.